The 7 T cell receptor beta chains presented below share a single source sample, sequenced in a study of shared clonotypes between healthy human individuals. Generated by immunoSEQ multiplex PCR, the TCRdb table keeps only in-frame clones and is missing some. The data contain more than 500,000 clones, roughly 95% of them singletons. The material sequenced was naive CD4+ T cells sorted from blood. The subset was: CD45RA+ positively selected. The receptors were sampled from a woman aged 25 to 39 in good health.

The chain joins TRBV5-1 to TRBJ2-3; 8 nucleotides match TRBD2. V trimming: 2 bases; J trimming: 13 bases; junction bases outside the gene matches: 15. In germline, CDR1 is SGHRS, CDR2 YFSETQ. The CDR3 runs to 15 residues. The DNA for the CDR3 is TGCGCCAGCAGCTTCGGTAGCGGGGAGCCCGGGGGAGAGTATTTT. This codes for CASSFGSGEPGGEYF.

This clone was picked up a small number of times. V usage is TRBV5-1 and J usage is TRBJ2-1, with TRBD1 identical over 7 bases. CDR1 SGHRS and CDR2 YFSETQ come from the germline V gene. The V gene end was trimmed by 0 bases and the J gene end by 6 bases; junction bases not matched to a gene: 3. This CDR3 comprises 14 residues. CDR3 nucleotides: TGCGCCAGCAGCTTGGGACAGGGTGGCAATGAGCAGTTCTTC. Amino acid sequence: CASSLGQGGNEQFF.

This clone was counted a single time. CDR3 coding DNA: TGTGCCAGCAGCTCTGGACGAGGAGTACACTACGAGCAGTACTTC. Its translation: CASSSGRGVHYEQYF. The chain combines TRBV28 with TRBJ2-7; D is unresolved. This CDR3 is built from 15 residues. V lost 6 bases and J 3 bases, leaving 18 bases between the germline ends. The germline V gene has CDR1 MDHEN and CDR2 SYDVKM.

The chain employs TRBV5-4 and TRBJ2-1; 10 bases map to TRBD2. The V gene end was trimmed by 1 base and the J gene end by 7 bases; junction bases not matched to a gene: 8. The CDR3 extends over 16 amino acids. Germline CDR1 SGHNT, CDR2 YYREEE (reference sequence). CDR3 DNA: TGTGCCAGCAGCTTGAGCGGGAGGGCCTTAAGAAATGAGCAGTTCTTC. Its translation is CASSLSGRALRNEQFF.

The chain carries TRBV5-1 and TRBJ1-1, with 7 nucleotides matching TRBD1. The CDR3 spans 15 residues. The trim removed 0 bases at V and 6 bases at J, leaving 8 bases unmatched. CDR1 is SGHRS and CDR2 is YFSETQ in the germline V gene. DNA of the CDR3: TGCGCCAGCAGCTTGGCCGACAGGGTCAAGGCTGAAGCTTTCTTT. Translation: CASSLADRVKAEAFF.

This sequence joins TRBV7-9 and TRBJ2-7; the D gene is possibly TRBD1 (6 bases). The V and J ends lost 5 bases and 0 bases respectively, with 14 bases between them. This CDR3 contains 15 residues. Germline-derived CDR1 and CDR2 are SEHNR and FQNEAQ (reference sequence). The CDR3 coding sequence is TGTGCCAGCAGCGGGAACAGGGTTAGCTCCTACGAGCAGTACTTC. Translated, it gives CASSGNRVSSYEQYF.

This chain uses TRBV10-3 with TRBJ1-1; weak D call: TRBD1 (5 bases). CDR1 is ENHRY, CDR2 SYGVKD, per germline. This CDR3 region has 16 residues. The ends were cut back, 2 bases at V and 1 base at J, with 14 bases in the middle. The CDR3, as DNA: TGTGCCATCAGTGAGCTGGCAGGGAGGACGAACACTGAAGCTTTCTTT. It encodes CAISELAGRTNTEAFF.